This T cell receptor beta chain was sequenced in a study of OX40 agonist ivuxolimab in advanced cancers. Germline CDR1 and CDR2: SGDLS and YYNGEE. V lost 4 bases to trimming and J lost 4 bases; unmatched junction nucleotides: 11. This CDR3 region has 17 residues. Profiled with immunoSEQ multiplex PCR; TCRdb holds only in-frame clones, not every one. The repertoire holds 80,000 to 100,000 clones, with just under 95% as singletons. The specimen comprised CD4+ or CD8+ T cells sorted from blood, sampled in a trial of the OX40 agonist ivuxolimab. The TCR comes from an adult with an advanced solid tumor such as melanoma, head and neck, liver or kidney cancer. The chain has TRBV9 and TRBJ2-1; 10 nucleotides align to TRBD2. In DNA, the CDR3 is TGTGCCAGCAGCCCCTTTTGGACTAGCGGAGTTTACAATGAGCAGTTCTTC. Translated, it gives CASSPFWTSGVYNEQFF.